Detailed here is one TCR beta chain. The antigen remains undetermined. This entry comes from a study of OX40 agonist ivuxolimab in advanced cancers. Germline V CDR1 and CDR2: LNHDA, SQIVND (reference sequence). Trimming at V came to 4 bases and at J to 2 bases, leaving 13 bases not matched to a gene. The CDR3 loop spans 18 amino acids. Method: immunoSEQ multiplex PCR; TCRdb's copy keeps in-frame clones and lacks some. This table holds tens of thousands of clones, approximately 86% found once. Study conclusions and caveats: The 0.1-3.0 mg/kg partial responders had among the lowest clonal expansion.

This clonotype was obtained from an adult with an advanced solid tumor such as melanoma, head and neck, liver or kidney cancer. The rearrangement joins TRBV19 to TRBJ1-5; 8 bases are shared with TRBD1. The specimen comprised CD4+ or CD8+ T cells sorted from blood, sampled in a trial of the OX40 agonist ivuxolimab. The CDR3 loop is CASSTGQGRRVGNQPQHF. The DNA for the CDR3 is TGTGCCAGTAGTACTGGACAGGGTCGGCGGGTGGGCAATCAGCCCCAGCATTTT.